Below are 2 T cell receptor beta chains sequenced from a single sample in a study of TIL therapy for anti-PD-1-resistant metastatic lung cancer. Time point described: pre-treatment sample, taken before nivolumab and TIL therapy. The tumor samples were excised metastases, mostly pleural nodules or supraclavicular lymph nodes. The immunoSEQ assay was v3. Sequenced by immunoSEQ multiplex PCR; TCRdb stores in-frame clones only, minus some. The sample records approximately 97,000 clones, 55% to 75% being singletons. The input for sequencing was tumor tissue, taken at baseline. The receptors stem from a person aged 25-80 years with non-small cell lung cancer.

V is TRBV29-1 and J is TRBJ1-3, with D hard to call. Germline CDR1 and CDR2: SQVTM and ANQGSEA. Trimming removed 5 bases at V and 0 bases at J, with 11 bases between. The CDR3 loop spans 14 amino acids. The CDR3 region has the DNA TGCAGCGTTTCGAAAACTGCCTCTGGAAACACCATATATTTT. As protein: CSVSKTASGNTIYF.

The CDR3 here is CAWSSLTSGRVITGELFF. CDR3 nucleotide sequence: TGTGCCTGGAGTTCTCTTACTAGCGGGAGGGTAATAACCGGGGAGCTGTTTTTT. The chain couples TRBV30 to TRBJ2-2; 13 bases are a match to TRBD2. The length of the CDR3 is 18 residues. Trimming removed 2 bases from V and 5 bases from J; junction bases left unmatched: 11. Per germline, CDR1 GTSNPN and CDR2 SVGIG (reference sequence).